The next 6 T cell receptor beta chains were all read from a single sample in a study of blood T cell repertoires in COVID-19. Only in-frame clones appear in the TCRdb table, and some are missing; sequencing was by immunoSEQ multiplex PCR. The repertoire has 180,000 or so clones, around 80% of them found once; the top ten carry around 11%. The sequencing input was peripheral blood. Every receptor here comes from a woman aged 80 or older with COVID-19, enrolled during active disease.

This clone appeared once. The J gene is TRBJ2-3, the V gene TRBV5-1, with D possibly matching TRBD1 (5 bases). The CDR3 totals 16 residues. Germline V lookup: CDR1 SGHRS, CDR2 YFSETQ. With 4 bases removed from V and 1 base from J, the gap between germline ends came to 16 bases. CDR3 amino acids: CASSQTGSTGTDTQYF. DNA for the CDR3: TGCGCCAGCAGCCAAACAGGTTCTACCGGCACAGATACGCAGTATTTT.

The chain couples TRBV6-2 or TRBV6-3 to TRBJ1-1; no clear D gene. This CDR3 comprises 11 residues. V gave up 5 bases and J gave up 10 bases, with 11 bases separating them. Germline CDR1 MNHEY, CDR2 SVGEGT. The CDR3 region has the DNA TGTGCCAGCAGTAGACGGGAGACAGCTTTCTTT. This sequence encodes CASSRRETAFF.

This chain joins TRBV5-1 and TRBJ1-1; no firm D call. Trimming stripped 0 bases from V and 1 base from J, with 10 bases between. This CDR3 is built from 15 residues. Germline loops: CDR1 SGHRS, CDR2 YFSETQ. The CDR3 is CASSLVLTENTEAFF. CDR3 sequence (DNA): TGCGCCAGCAGCTTGGTACTCACAGAGAACACTGAAGCTTTCTTT. The whole variable domain, remainder taken from reference TRBV5-1 and TRBJ1-1, is KAGVTQTPRYLIKTRGQQVTLSCSPISGHRSVSWYQQTPGQGLQFLFEYFSETQRNKGNFPGRFSGRQFSNSRSEMNVSTLELGDSALYLCASSLVLTENTEAFFGQGTRLTVV.

This clone has just a few counts. The V gene is TRBV19, the J gene TRBJ1-5; tentatively, D is TRBD1 (6 bases). Germline loops: CDR1 LNHDA, CDR2 SQIVND (reference sequence). Trimming cost V 6 bases and J 2 bases, with 11 bases left between them. The CDR3 contains 14 residues. CDR3 protein: CASRPGVRNQPQHF. In DNA form, the CDR3 reads TGTGCCAGTAGGCCAGGGGTTCGCAATCAGCCCCAGCATTTT. The entire variable domain, with the rest obtained from reference TRBV19 and TRBJ1-5, is as follows: DGGITQSPKYLFRKEGQNVTLSCEQNLNHDAMYWYRQDPGQGLRLIYYSQIVNDFQKGDIAEGYSVSREKKESFPLTVTSAQKNPTAFYLCASRPGVRNQPQHFGDGTRLSIL.

The chain joins TRBV10-3 to TRBJ1-2; TRBD1 agrees at 7 bases. With 3 bases clipped from V and 8 bases from J, the junction kept 12 bases outside the gene matches. Per the germline V gene, CDR1 is ENHRY and CDR2 is SYGVKD. This CDR3 comprises 15 residues. The CDR3 region is CAISEFEGASEGYTF. For the CDR3, the DNA is TGTGCCATCAGTGAATTCGAGGGGGCGTCGGAGGGCTACACCTTC.

V gene TRBV19 combines with J gene TRBJ1-2, with TRBD1 identical over 9 bases. J was trimmed by 8 bases and V by 6 bases; bases with no gene match: 10. This CDR3 is built from 14 residues. The germline V gene has CDR1 LNHDA and CDR2 SQIVND (reference sequence). For the CDR3, the DNA is TGTGCCAGTAGCATGAACCGGGACAGGGCAGGCTACACCTTC. Translating it yields CASSMNRDRAGYTF.